The rows below give T cell receptor beta chains drawn from one sample of a study of PD-1 blockade in classical Hodgkin lymphoma. Here immunoSEQ multiplex PCR was the method, and the copy in TCRdb shows in-frame clones only, minus some. This sample yields around 25,000 clones, of which over 75% are seen a single time; 3.1% belongs to the top ten. Sequencing used CD4+ T cells from blood, obtained before the fourth cycle of nivolumab. The receptors originated from a human donor with classical Hodgkin lymphoma. The conserved cysteine and the conserved F or W are not part of the CDR3 here. D genes are given only for firm matches.

CDR3 protein: ASSLSGGDTQY; J gene: TRBJ2-3; V gene: TRBV27; D gene: .; CDR3 length: 11
CDR3 protein: ASSLGGADYGYT; J gene: TRBJ1-2; V gene: TRBV5-5; D gene: .; CDR3 length: 12
CDR3 protein: ASSPRGTGTEEQY; J gene: TRBJ2-7; V gene: TRBV9; D gene: TRBD1; CDR3 length: 13
CDR3 protein: ASSLGSGVAGYT; J gene: TRBJ1-2; V gene: TRBV7-2; D gene: .; CDR3 length: 12
CDR3 protein: SVAGQQYGYT; J gene: TRBJ1-2; V gene: TRBV29-1; D gene: TRBD1; CDR3 length: 10
CDR3 protein: AISSGTGSYEQY; J gene: TRBJ2-7; V gene: TRBV10-3; D gene: TRBD1; CDR3 length: 12
CDR3 protein: ASSLRLAGMDTQY; J gene: TRBJ2-3; V gene: TRBV5-4; D gene: TRBD2; CDR3 length: 13
CDR3 protein: ASSLGGDPTDTQY; J gene: TRBJ2-3; V gene: TRBV7-7; D gene: .; CDR3 length: 13
CDR3 protein: ASQWVGDTEAF; J gene: TRBJ1-1; V gene: TRBV10-2; D gene: .; CDR3 length: 11
CDR3 protein: ASSISARLTGANVLT; J gene: TRBJ2-6; V gene: TRBV19; D gene: .; CDR3 length: 15
CDR3 protein: ASSPGQTRYSEAF; J gene: TRBJ1-1; V gene: TRBV19; D gene: .; CDR3 length: 13